Presented here are 20 T cell receptor beta chains from one specimen sequenced in a study of OX40 agonist ivuxolimab in advanced cancers. Clones were read by immunoSEQ multiplex PCR, and TCRdb kept only the in-frame ones, dropping some. The sample contains roughly 60,000 clones, 80% to 90% of which appear only once. This sample comprised CD4+ or CD8+ T cells sorted from blood, obtained in a trial of the OX40 agonist ivuxolimab. These receptors all stem from an adult with an advanced solid tumor such as melanoma, head and neck, liver or kidney cancer.

V is TRBV7-9 and J is TRBJ2-7; D is ambiguous. The CDR3 contains 14 residues. Between the trimmed V and J ends, which lost 3 bases and 4 bases, there was a span of 13 bases. CDR1 and CDR2 from the germline V gene are SEHNR and FQNEAQ (reference sequence). CDR3 in amino acids: CASSFPSAGYEQYF. The CDR3 DNA sequence: TGTGCCAGCAGCTTCCCGAGTGCTGGTTACGAGCAGTACTTC.

This clone was found a few times. The chain employs TRBV2 and TRBJ1-4; the D gene is possibly TRBD1 (6 bases). The CDR3 totals 12 residues. The V and J ends lost 7 bases and 7 bases respectively, with 10 bases between them. Germline V lookup: CDR1 SNHLY, CDR2 FYNNEI. CDR3 nucleotide sequence: TGTGCCAGCACGGTACAGGGTGAAAAACTGTTTTTT. Its protein is CASTVQGEKLFF.

The V gene is TRBV7-2, the J gene TRBJ1-5, with D unresolved. Trimming took 3 bases from V and 7 from J, leaving 10 bases between them. The CDR3 length is 13 residues. Per the germline V gene, CDR1 is SGHTA and CDR2 is FQGNSA. The CDR3 sequence is CASSLDGGQPQHF. CDR3 coding DNA: TGTGCCAGCAGCTTGGACGGAGGGCAGCCCCAGCATTTT.

The rearrangement links TRBV6-5 to TRBJ1-6, with D unclear. Per germline, CDR1 MNHEY and CDR2 SVGAGI. V shed 6 bases and J shed 7 bases, with 10 bases lying between them. The CDR3 has 13 residues. The CDR3 nucleotides read TGTGCCAGCAGCACCAGGACCAATTCACCCCTCCACTTT. As protein: CASSTRTNSPLHF.

The chain has TRBV19 and TRBJ1-5; D remains ambiguous. The CDR3 length is 15 residues. The germline CDR1 and CDR2 sequences are LNHDA and SQIVND (reference sequence). The V end was cut by 5 bases, the J end by 1 base, with 12 bases between. The DNA of the CDR3 is TGTGCCAGTAGTTTTGGTCGAAGGAGCAATCAGCCCCAGCATTTT. The encoded protein is CASSFGRRSNQPQHF.

This clone was seen a few times. The V call is TRBV7-8, the J call TRBJ1-4; D is possibly TRBD1 (5 bases). The V and J ends lost 6 bases and 2 bases respectively, with 16 bases between them. Germline loops: CDR1 SGHVS, CDR2 FQNEAQ. The CDR3 loop spans 16 amino acids. In DNA, the CDR3 is TGTGCCAGCAGACGTTCCGCAGGGCTGACTAATGAAAAACTGTTTTTT. Protein product: CASRRSAGLTNEKLFF. Looking up the rest from reference TRBV7-8 and TRBJ1-4 gives the full variable domain: GAGVSQSPRYKVAKRGQDVALRCDPISGHVSLFWYQQALGQGPEFLTYFQNEAQLDKSGLPSDRFFAERPEGSVSTLKIQRTQQEDSAVYLCASRRSAGLTNEKLFFGSGTQLSVL.

In regard to this clone: One junction end disagrees with the germline gene, perhaps due to a read error. In DNA form, the CDR3 reads TGTGCCAGCAGGGACGCCAGGAAAACTATCTTC. Its translation is CASRDARKTIF. V gene TRBV6-5 combines with J gene TRBJ2-1; D gene uncertain. Germline V gene lookup returns CDR1 MNHEY and CDR2 SVGAGI. This CDR3 region has 11 residues.

This chain joins TRBV6-6 and TRBJ2-1, with D unresolved. V lost 2 bases and J lost 9, with 5 bases in between. The CDR3 extends over 11 amino acids. Germline lookup yields CDR1 MNHNY and CDR2 SVGAGI (reference sequence). CDR3 coding DNA: TGTGCCAGCAGTTACAAGGGTGAGCAGTTCTTC. It translates to CASSYKGEQFF.

J is TRBJ2-1 and V is TRBV5-5; D ambiguous. CDR1 and CDR2 (germline): SGHKS, YYEKEE (reference sequence). V lost 4 bases and J 1 base, leaving 15 bases between the germline ends. The CDR3 extends over 16 amino acids. The CDR3 protein is CASSLGSPKSYNEQFF. CDR3 nucleotides: TGTGCCAGCAGCCTTGGATCGCCTAAATCCTACAATGAGCAGTTCTTC. Full variable domain (missing parts from reference TRBV5-5 and TRBJ2-1): DAGVTQSPTHLIKTRGQQVTLRCSPISGHKSVSWYQQVLGQGPQFIFQYYEKEERGRGNFPDRFSARQFPNYSSELNVNALLLGDSALYLCASSLGSPKSYNEQFFGPGTRLTVL.

This clone was counted a few times. V and J are TRBV19 and TRBJ2-5; 10 nucleotides line up with TRBD2. The germline CDR1 and CDR2 sequences are LNHDA and SQIVND (reference sequence). V trimming: 5 bases; J trimming: 4 bases; junction bases outside the gene matches: 4. The CDR3 runs to 14 residues. The CDR3 coding sequence is TGTGCCAGTAGTGCCCGACTAGCGGGAGAGACCCAGTACTTC. It codes for CASSARLAGETQYF.

The chain recombines TRBV6-1 with TRBJ1-5; D is ambiguous. The germline V and J ends were trimmed by 5 bases and 2 bases, with 13 bases remaining between them. CDR1 and CDR2 (germline): MNHNS, SASEGT. This CDR3 has 15 amino acids. The CDR3 sequence: CASSLERQGNQPQHF. In DNA form, the CDR3 reads TGTGCCAGCAGTTTAGAACGTCAGGGCAATCAGCCCCAGCATTTT.

The chain couples TRBV18 to TRBJ2-6; D unresolved. This CDR3 has 13 residues. The V end lost 3 bases, the J end lost 2 bases, and 2 bases lay between the germline ends. Germline V CDR1 and CDR2: KGHSH, LQKENI. CDR3 coding DNA: TGTGCCAGCTCACCCCCTGGGGCCAACGTCCTGACTTTC. Translation: CASSPPGANVLTF. The full variable domain, its missing parts supplied by reference TRBV18 and TRBJ2-6, is NAGVMQNPRHLVRRRGQEARLRCSPMKGHSHVYWYRQLPEEGLKFMVYLQKENIIDESGMPKERFSAEFPKEGPSILRIQQVVRGDSAAYFCASSPPGANVLTFGAGSRLTVL.

The rearrangement links TRBV4-2 to TRBJ2-2; 8 bases are a match to TRBD1. This CDR3 has 18 amino acids. V gave up 0 bases and J gave up 1 base; unmatched junction bases: 7. Germline V gene lookup returns CDR1 LGHNA and CDR2 YNFKEQ. Written as DNA, the CDR3 is TGTGCCAGCAGCCAAGATCCCCAGGACAGGGAGAACACCGGGGAGCTGTTTTTT. Protein product: CASSQDPQDRENTGELFF.

The chain joins TRBV27 to TRBJ2-6; TRBD1 agrees at 11 bases. The V and J ends lost 2 bases and 2 bases, in that order; junction bases with no gene match: 8. The CDR3 consists of 19 residues. The germline V gene has CDR1 MNHEY and CDR2 SMNVEV (reference sequence). The CDR3 DNA reads as TGTGCCAGCAGTTTAGTAGGACAGGGGGCGGTGGCTGGGGCCAACGTCCTGACTTTC. Its translation is CASSLVGQGAVAGANVLTF.

This clone was seen more than once but under ten times. This rearrangement joins TRBV30 to TRBJ1-5; D is perhaps TRBD1 (5 bases). The CDR3 spans 15 residues. The germline V gene has CDR1 GTSNPN and CDR2 SVGIG (reference sequence). Between the trimmed V and J ends, which lost 2 bases and 6 bases, there was a span of 17 bases. The CDR3 region has the DNA TGTGCCTGGAGTTCGGGACGGGCAGGCAGTCAGCCCCAGCATTTT. Amino acids: CAWSSGRAGSQPQHF.

This chain joins TRBV2 and TRBJ2-3; D unclear. The CDR3 contains 14 residues. Trimming took 6 bases from V and 0 from J, leaving 10 bases between them. Germline CDR1 and CDR2: SNHLY and FYNNEI. The CDR3 nucleotides are TGTGCCAGCAGCCTTCAGACTAGCACAGATACGCAGTATTTT. It encodes CASSLQTSTDTQYF.

In DNA form, the CDR3 reads TGTGCCAGCAGCTTGGGACAGATAGTCCGAGCTAATGAAAAACTGTTTTTT. This encodes CASSLGQIVRANEKLFF. The V gene is TRBV7-9, the J gene TRBJ1-4, with 7 bases that match TRBD1. The germline CDR1 and CDR2 sequences are SEHNR and FQNEAQ (reference sequence). This CDR3 has 17 amino acids. J gave up 3 bases and V 3 bases, and 10 bases lay outside the gene matches.

The chain has TRBV10-1 and TRBJ2-2; D gene unclear. Germline V gene sequence: CDR1 WNHNN, CDR2 SYGVQD (reference sequence). The CDR3 is 12 residues long. Trimming pared 4 bases from V and 5 bases from J, leaving 5 bases between. The CDR3 sequence is CASSAPTGELFF. CDR3 nucleotides: TGCGCCAGCAGTGCCCCGACCGGGGAGCTGTTTTTT.

The genes are TRBV6-1 and TRBJ2-6; possibly TRBD2 for D (6 bases). The CDR3 runs 18 residues. Trimming stripped 0 bases from V and 0 bases from J, with 12 bases between. Germline CDR1 and CDR2: MNHNS and SASEGT. This chain's CDR3 is CASSEAGEAFSGANVLTF. CDR3 DNA sequence: TGTGCCAGCAGTGAAGCGGGGGAGGCCTTCTCTGGGGCCAACGTCCTGACTTTC.

V usage is TRBV6-5 and J usage is TRBJ1-6; TRBD1 is a possible D gene (5 bases). Germline V gene sequence: CDR1 MNHEY, CDR2 SVGAGI. The CDR3 is 13 amino acids. Trimming took off 7 bases at V and 12 bases at J, with 16 bases between the two ends. The CDR3 nucleotides are TGTGCCAGCACGTACGGGCAGGGCTTACCCCTCCACTTT. It encodes CASTYGQGLPLHF.